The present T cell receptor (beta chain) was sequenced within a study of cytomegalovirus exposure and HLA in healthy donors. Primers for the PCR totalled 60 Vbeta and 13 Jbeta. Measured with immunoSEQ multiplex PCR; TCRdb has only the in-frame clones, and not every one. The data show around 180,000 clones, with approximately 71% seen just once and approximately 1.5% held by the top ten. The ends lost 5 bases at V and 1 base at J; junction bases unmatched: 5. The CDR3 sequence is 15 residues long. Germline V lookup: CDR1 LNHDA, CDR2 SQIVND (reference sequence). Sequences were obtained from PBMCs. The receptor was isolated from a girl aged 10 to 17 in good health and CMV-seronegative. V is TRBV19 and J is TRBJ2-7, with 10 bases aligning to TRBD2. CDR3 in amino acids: CASSYSSGGSYEQYF. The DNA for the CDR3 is TGTGCCAGTAGTTATTCTAGCGGGGGATCCTACGAGCAGTACTTC.